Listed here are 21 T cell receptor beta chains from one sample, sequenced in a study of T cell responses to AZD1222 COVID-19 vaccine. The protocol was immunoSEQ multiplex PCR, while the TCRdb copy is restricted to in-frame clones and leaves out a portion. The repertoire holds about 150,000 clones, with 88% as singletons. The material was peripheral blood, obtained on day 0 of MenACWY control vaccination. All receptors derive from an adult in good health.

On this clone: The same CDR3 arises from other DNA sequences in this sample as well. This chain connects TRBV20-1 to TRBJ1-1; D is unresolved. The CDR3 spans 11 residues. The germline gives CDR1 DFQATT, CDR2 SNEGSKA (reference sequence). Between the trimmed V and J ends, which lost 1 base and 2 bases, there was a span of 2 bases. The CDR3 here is CSARGNTEAFF. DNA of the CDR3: TGCAGTGCTAGAGGAAACACTGAAGCTTTCTTT.

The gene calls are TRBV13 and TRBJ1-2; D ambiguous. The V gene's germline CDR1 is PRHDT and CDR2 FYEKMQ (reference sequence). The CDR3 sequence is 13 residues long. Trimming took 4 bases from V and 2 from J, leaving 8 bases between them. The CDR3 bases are TGTGCCAGCAGCTCGACCGTAAACTATGGCTACACCTTC. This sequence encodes CASSSTVNYGYTF.

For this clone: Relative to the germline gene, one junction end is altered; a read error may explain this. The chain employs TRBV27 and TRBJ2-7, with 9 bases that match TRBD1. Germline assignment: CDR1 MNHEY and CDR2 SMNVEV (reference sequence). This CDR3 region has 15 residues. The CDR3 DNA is TGTGCCAGCAGTTTGAGGACAGGGGTCTCCAACGAGCAGTACTTC. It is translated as CASSLRTGVSNEQYF.

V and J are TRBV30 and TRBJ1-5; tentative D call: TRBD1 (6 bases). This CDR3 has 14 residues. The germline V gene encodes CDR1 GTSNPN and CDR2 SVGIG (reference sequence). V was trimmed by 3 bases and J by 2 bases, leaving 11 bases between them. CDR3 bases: TGTGCCTGGAGGGGTGGGGGCGGCAATCAGCCCCAGCATTTT. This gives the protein CAWRGGGGNQPQHF.

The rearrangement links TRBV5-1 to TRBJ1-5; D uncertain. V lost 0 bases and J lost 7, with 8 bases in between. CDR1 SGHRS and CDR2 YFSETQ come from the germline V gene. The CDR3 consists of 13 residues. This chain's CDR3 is CASSLDVGQPQHF. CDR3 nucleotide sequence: TGCGCCAGCAGCTTGGACGTCGGGCAGCCCCAGCATTTT.

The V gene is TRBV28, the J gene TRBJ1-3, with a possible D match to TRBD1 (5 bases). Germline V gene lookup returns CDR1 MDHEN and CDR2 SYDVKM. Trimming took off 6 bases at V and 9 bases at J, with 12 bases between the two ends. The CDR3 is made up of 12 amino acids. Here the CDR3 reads CASSLSGGTIYF. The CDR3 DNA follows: TGTGCCAGCAGCCTCTCCGGGGGCACCATATATTTT.

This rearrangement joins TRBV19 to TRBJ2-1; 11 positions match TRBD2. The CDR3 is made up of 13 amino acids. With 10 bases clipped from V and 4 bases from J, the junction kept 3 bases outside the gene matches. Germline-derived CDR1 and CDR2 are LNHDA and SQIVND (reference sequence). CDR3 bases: TGTGCCACCCGACTAGCGGGGTACAATGAGCAGTTCTTC. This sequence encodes CATRLAGYNEQFF. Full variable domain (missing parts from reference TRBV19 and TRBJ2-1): DGGITQSPKYLFRKEGQNVTLSCEQNLNHDAMYWYRQDPGQGLRLIYYSQIVNDFQKGDIAEGYSVSREKKESFPLTVTSAQKNPTAFYLCATRLAGYNEQFFGPGTRLTVL.

This CDR3 reads CASSQEERGPYEQYF. In nucleotides, the CDR3 is TGTGCCAGCAGCCAAGAAGAGCGGGGGCCCTACGAGCAGTACTTC. The chain couples TRBV4-2 to TRBJ2-7, with 8 bases identical to TRBD2. Looked up from germline, CDR1 is LGHNA and CDR2 is YNFKEQ. The CDR3 contains 15 residues. V gave up 0 bases and J gave up 2 bases; unmatched junction bases: 3.

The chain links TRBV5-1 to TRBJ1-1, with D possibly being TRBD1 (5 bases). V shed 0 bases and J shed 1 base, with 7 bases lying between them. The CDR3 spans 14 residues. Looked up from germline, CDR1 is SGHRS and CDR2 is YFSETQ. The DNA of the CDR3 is TGCGCCAGCAGCTTGGTCGGGGGGAACACTGAAGCTTTCTTT. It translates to CASSLVGGNTEAFF.

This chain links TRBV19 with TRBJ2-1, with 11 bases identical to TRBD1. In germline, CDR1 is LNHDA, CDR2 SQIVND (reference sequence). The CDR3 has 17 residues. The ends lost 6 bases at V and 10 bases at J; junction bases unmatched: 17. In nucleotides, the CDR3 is TGTGCCAGTAGCCGCCTAAGTTGGTCCGGGACAGGGGGGGAGCAGTTCTTC. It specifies CASSRLSWSGTGGEQFF.

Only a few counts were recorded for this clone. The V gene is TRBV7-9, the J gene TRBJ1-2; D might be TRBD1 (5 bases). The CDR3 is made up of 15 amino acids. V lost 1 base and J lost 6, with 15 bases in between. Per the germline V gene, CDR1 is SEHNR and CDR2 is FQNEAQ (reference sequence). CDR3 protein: CASSLGTRDRHGYTF. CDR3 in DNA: TGTGCCAGCAGCTTAGGTACCAGGGACCGACATGGCTACACCTTC.

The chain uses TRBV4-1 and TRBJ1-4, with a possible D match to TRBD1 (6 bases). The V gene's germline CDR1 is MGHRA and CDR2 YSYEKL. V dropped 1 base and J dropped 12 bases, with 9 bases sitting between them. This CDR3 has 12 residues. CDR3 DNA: TGCGCCAGCAGCCAAGTACAGGGCCAACTGTTTTTT. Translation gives CASSQVQGQLFF.

The CDR3 DNA reads as TGTGCCAGCAGCCAACCTACGGCAGGGGCTAGCACAGATACGCAGTATTTT. Its protein product is CASSQPTAGASTDTQYF. The chain employs TRBV14 and TRBJ2-3, with D tentatively TRBD1 (6 bases). This CDR3 has 17 residues. V was trimmed by 2 bases and J by 0 bases, leaving 15 bases between them. The germline gives CDR1 SGHDN, CDR2 FVKESK. Together with reference TRBV14 and TRBJ2-3, the CDR3 gives the full variable domain: EAGVTQFPSHSVIEKGQTVTLRCDPISGHDNLYWYRRVMGKEIKFLLHFVKESKQDESGMPNNRFLAERTGGTYSTLKVQPAELEDSGVYFCASSQPTAGASTDTQYFGPGTRLTVL.

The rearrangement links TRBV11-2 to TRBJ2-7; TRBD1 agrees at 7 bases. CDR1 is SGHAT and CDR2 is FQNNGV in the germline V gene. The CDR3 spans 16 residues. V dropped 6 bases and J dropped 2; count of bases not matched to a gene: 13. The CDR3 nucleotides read TGTGCCAGCAGACTTAGCTGGACAGGAAGAGCCTACGAGCAGTACTTC. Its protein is CASRLSWTGRAYEQYF. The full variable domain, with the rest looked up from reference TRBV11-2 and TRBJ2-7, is EAGVAQSPRYKIIEKRQSVAFWCNPISGHATLYWYQQILGQGPKLLIQFQNNGVVDDSQLPKDRFSAERLKGVDSTLKIQPAKLEDSAVYLCASRLSWTGRAYEQYFGPGTRLTVT.

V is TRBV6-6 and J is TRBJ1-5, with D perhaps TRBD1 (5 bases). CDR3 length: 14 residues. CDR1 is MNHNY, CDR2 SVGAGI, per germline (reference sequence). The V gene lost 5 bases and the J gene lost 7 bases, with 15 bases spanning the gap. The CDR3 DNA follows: TGTGCCAGCAGTGGACCAGGGCGAGGCCAGCCCCAGCATTTT. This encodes CASSGPGRGQPQHF.

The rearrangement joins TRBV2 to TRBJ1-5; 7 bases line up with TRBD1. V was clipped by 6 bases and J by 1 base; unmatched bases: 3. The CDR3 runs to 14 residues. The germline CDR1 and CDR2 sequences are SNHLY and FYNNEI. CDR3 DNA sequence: TGTGCCAGCAGAATGGGACAGAGCAATCAGCCCCAGCATTTT. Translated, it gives CASRMGQSNQPQHF.

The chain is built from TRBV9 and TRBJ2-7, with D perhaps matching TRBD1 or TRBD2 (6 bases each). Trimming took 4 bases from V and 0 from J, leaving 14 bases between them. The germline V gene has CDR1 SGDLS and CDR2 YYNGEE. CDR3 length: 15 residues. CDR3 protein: CASSFGGSPSYEQYF. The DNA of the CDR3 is TGTGCCAGCAGCTTCGGGGGCAGTCCCTCCTACGAGCAGTACTTC.

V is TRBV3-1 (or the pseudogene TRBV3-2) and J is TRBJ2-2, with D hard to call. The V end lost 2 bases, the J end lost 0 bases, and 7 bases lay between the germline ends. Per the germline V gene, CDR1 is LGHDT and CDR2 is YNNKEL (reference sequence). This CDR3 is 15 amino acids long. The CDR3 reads CASSQRDTNTGELFF. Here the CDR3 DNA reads TGTGCCAGCAGCCAAAGAGATACGAACACCGGGGAGCTGTTTTTT.

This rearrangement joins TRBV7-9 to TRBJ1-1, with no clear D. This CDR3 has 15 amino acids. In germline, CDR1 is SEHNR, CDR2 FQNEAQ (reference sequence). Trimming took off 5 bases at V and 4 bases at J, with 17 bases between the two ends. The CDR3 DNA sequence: TGTGCCAGCAGCCTTAAAGGACGGGGAGGCACTGAAGCTTTCTTT. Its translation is CASSLKGRGGTEAFF.

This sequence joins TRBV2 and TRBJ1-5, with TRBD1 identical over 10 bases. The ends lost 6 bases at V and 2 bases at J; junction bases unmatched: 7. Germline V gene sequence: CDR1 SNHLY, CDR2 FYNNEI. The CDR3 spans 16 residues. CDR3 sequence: CASSDRTGGGNQPQHF. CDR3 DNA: TGTGCCAGCAGCGACCGGACAGGGGGTGGCAATCAGCCCCAGCATTTT.

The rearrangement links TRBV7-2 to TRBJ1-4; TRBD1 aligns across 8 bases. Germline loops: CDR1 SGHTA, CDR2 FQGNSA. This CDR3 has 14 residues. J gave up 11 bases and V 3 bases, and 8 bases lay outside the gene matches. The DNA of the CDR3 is TGTGCCAGCAGCTTCGGACAGGGAATGGGGAAACTGTTTTTT. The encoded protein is CASSFGQGMGKLFF.